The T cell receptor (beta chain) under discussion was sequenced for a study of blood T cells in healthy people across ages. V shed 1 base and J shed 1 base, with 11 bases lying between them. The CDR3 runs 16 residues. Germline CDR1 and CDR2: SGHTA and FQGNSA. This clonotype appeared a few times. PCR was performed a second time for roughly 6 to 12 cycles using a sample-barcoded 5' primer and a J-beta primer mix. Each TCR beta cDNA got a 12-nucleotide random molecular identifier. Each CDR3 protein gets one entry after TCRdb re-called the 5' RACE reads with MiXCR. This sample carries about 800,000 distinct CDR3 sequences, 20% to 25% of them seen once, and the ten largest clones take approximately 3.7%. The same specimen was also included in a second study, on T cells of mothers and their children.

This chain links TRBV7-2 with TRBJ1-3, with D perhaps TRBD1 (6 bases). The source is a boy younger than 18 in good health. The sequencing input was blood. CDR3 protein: CASSLEQGVSGNTIYF. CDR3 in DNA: TGTGCCAGCAGCTTAGAACAGGGAGTATCTGGAAACACCATATATTTT. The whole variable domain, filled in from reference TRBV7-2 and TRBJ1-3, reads GAGVSQSPSNKVTEKGKDVELRCDPISGHTALYWYRQSLGQGLEFLIYFQGNSAPDKSGLPSDRFSAERTGGSVSTLTIQRTQQEDSAVYLCASSLEQGVSGNTIYFGEGSWLTVV.